This T cell receptor (beta chain) was observed in a study of early T cells in non-severe SARS-CoV-2 infection. General study findings and limits: A preference for anti-spike CD8 responses marked VDJdb matching, which missed private and CD4 specificities.

Molecules of cDNA were individually given unique molecular identifiers that were attached to them. TCRdb reanalysed the 5' RACE reads using MiXCR and keeps one entry per CDR3 protein. The sample contains 45,000 to 75,000 distinct CDR3 sequences, roughly 13% of which appear only once. As for this clonotype: Its antigen is not known.

V lost 8 bases and J lost 6, with 17 bases in between. Germline values: CDR1 SGHNT, CDR2 YENEEA. This CDR3 region has 13 residues. This TCR came from an adult who was a healthcare worker with PCR-confirmed SARS-CoV-2 infection or an uninfected control (not recorded which). Sequencing used whole blood. The chain has TRBV11-3 and TRBJ2-7, with D perhaps matching TRBD1 (5 bases). This chain's CDR3 is CASCAGARAEQYF. The CDR3, as DNA: TGTGCCAGCTGTGCTGGGGCGCGAGCCGAGCAGTACTTC.